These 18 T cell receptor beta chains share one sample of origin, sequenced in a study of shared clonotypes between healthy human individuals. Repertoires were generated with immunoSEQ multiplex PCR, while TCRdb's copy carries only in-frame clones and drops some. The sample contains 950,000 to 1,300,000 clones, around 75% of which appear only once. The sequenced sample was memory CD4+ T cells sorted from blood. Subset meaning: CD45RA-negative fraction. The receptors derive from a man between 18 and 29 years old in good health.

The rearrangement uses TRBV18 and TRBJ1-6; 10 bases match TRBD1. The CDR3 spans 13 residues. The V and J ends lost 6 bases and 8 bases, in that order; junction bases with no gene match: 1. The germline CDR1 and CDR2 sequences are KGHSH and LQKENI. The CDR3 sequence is CASSGTGDSPLHF. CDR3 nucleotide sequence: TGTGCCAGCTCCGGGACAGGGGATTCACCCCTCCACTTT.

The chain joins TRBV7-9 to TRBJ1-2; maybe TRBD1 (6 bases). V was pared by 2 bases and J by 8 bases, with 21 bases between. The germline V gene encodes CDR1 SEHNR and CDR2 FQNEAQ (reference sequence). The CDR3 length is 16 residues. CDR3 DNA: TGTGCCAGCAGCTTAATAGTACGGGGGCCGCCGGGGGGCTACACCTTC. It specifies CASSLIVRGPPGGYTF. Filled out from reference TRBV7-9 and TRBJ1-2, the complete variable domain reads DTGVSQNPRHKITKRGQNVTFRCDPISEHNRLYWYRQTLGQGPEFLTYFQNEAQLEKSRLLSDRFSAERPKGSFSTLEIQRTEQGDSAMYLCASSLIVRGPPGGYTFGSGTRLTVV.

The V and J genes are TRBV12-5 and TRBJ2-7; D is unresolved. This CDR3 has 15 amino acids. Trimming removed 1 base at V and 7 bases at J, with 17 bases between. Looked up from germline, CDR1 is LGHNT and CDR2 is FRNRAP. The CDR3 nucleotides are TGTGCTAGTGGTTTGGCCGCACCGAGGCCCGTGGAGCAGTACTTC. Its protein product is CASGLAAPRPVEQYF.

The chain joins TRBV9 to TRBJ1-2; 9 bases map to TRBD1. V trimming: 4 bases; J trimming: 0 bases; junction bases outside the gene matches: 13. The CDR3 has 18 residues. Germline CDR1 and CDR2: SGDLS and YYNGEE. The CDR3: CASSPSSGTGKANYGYTF. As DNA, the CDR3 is TGTGCCAGCAGCCCCTCATCCGGGACAGGGAAAGCTAACTATGGCTACACCTTC.

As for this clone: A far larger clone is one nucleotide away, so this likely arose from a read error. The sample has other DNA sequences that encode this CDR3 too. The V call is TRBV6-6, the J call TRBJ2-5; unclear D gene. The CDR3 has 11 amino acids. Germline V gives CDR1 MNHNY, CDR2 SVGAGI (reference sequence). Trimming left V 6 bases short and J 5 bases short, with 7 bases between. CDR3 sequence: CASSPGETQYF. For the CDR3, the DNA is TGTGCCAGCAGCCCCGGGGAGACCCAGTACTTC.

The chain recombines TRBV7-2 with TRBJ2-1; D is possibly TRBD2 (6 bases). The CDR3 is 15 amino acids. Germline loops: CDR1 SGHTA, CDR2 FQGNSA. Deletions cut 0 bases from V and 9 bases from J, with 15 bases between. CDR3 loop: CASSLAGGASGEQFF. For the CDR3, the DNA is TGTGCCAGCAGCTTAGCGGGAGGCGCTTCGGGTGAGCAGTTCTTC.

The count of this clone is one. CDR3 loop: CASSSTGFAEAFF. CDR3 bases: TGCGCCAGCAGCTCGACAGGGTTCGCTGAAGCTTTCTTT. The chain has TRBV5-1 and TRBJ1-1; 7 bases align to TRBD1. The V and J ends lost 3 bases and 6 bases, in that order; junction bases with no gene match: 5. Per germline, CDR1 SGHRS and CDR2 YFSETQ. The CDR3 contains 13 residues.

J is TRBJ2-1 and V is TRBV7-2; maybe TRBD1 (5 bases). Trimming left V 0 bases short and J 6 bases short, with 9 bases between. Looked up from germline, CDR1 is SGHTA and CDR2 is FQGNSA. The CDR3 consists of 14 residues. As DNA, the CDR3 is TGTGCCAGCAGCTTAGCAGGACAACTCAATGAGCAGTTCTTC. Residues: CASSLAGQLNEQFF.

CDR3: CASSPREASYGYTF. The CDR3 nucleotides are TGTGCCAGCAGCCCTAGAGAGGCTTCCTATGGCTACACCTTC. This sequence joins TRBV7-2 and TRBJ1-2; unclear D gene. This CDR3 is built from 14 residues. In germline, CDR1 is SGHTA, CDR2 FQGNSA. The ends were cut back, 5 bases at V and 4 bases at J, with 14 bases in the middle.

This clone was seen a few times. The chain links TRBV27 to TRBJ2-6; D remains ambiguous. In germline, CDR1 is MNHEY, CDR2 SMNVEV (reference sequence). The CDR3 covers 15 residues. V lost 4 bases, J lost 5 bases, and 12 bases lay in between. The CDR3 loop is CASSSFGPWANVLTF. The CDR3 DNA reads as TGTGCCAGCAGTTCGTTCGGTCCTTGGGCCAACGTCCTGACTTTC.

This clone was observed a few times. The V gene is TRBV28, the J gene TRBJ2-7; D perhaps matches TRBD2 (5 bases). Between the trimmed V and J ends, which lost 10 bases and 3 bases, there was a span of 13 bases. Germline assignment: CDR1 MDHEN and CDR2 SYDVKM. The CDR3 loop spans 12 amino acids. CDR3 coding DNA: TGTGCCACTATAGGGAGTTACTACGAGCAGTACTTC. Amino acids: CATIGSYYEQYF.

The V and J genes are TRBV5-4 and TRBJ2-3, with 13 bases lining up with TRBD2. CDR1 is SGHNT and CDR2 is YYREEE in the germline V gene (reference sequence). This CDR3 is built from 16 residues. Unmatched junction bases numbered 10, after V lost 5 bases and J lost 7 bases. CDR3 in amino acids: CASSSGTSGIENTQYF. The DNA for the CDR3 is TGTGCCAGCAGTTCCGGGACTAGCGGGATCGAAAATACGCAGTATTTT.

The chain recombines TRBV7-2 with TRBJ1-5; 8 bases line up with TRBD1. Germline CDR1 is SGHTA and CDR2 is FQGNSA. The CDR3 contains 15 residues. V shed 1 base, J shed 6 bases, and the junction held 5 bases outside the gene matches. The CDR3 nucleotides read TGTGCCAGCAGCTTAGAGACAGGGGCCAGTCAGCCCCAGCATTTT. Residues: CASSLETGASQPQHF.

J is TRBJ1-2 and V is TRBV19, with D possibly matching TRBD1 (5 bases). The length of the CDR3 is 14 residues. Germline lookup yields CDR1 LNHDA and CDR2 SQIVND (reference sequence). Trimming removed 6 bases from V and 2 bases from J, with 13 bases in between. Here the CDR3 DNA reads TGTGCCAGTAGCCTACAGGCCGTAAACTATGGCTACACCTTC. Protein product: CASSLQAVNYGYTF.

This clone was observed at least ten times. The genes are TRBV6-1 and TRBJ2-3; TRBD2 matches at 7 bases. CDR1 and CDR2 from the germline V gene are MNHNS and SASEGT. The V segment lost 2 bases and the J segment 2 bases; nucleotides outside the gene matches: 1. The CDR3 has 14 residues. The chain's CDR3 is CASSELAVTDTQYF. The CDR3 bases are TGTGCCAGCAGTGAACTAGCGGTCACAGATACGCAGTATTTT.

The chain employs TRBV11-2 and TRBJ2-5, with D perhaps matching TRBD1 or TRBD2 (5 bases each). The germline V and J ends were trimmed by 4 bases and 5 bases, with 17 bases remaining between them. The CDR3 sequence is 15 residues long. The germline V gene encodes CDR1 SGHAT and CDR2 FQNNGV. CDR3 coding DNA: TGTGCCAGCAGCTCCTGGGACGGGCCTTGGGAGACCCAGTACTTC. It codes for CASSSWDGPWETQYF.

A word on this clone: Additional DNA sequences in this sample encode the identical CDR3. The CDR3 reads CAWSVGNSGRTDTQYF. CDR3 coding DNA: TGTGCCTGGAGTGTAGGAAATAGCGGGAGGACAGATACGCAGTATTTT. The chain is built from TRBV30 and TRBJ2-3; TRBD2 matches at 10 bases. The CDR3 extends over 16 amino acids. The V segment lost 0 bases and the J segment 3 bases; nucleotides outside the gene matches: 6. CDR1 GTSNPN and CDR2 SVGIG come from the germline V gene (reference sequence).

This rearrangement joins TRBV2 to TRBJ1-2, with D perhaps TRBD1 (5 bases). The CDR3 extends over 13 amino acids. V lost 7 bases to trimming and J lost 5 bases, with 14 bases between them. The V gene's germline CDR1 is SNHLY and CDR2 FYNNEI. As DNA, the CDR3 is TGTGCCAGCACTCTCGTCCAGGGATATGGCTACACCTTC. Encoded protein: CASTLVQGYGYTF.